This T cell receptor beta chain appears in the sequencing data of a study of CDR3 diversity in severe acne. This clonotype was recorded at least ten times. MiXCR was run by TCRdb on the PCR reads, yielding one entry per CDR3 protein. The table lists roughly 79,000 distinct CDR3 sequences, approximately 49% of them singletons, with 11% in the top ten. The germline CDR1 and CDR2 sequences are LNHNV and YYDKDF (reference sequence). CDR3 length equals 15 residues. V was pared by 0 bases and J by 10 bases, with 10 bases of the junction left unmatched. The sequenced sample was blood. The source is a male donor with severe acne vulgaris. The V and J genes are TRBV15 and TRBJ1-1; 8 positions match TRBD1. The CDR3 nucleotides are TGTGCCACCAGCAGAGATCGGCAGGGGGCGGCCCGAGCTTTCTTT. Residues: CATSRDRQGAARAFF.